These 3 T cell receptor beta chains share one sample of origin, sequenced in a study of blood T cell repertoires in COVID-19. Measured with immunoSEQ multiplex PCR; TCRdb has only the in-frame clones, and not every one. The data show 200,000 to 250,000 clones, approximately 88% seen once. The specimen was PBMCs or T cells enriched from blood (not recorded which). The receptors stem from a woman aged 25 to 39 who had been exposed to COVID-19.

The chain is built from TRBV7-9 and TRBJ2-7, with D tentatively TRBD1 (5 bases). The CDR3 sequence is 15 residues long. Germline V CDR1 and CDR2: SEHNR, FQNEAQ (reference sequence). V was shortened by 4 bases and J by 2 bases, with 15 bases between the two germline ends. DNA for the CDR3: TGTGCCAGCAGCTCGTCCTTGACAGCCGCCTACGAGCAGTACTTC. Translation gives CASSSSLTAAYEQYF. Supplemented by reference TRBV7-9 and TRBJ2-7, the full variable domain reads DTGVSQNPRHKITKRGQNVTFRCDPISEHNRLYWYRQTLGQGPEFLTYFQNEAQLEKSRLLSDRFSAERPKGSFSTLEIQRTEQGDSAMYLCASSSSLTAAYEQYFGPGTRLTVT.

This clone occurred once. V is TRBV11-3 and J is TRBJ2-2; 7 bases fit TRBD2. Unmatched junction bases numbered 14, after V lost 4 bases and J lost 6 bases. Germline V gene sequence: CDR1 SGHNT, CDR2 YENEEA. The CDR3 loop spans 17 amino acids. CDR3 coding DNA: TGTGCCAGCAGCTCTAGGTTATTAGCGGGTCAATCCGGGGAGCTGTTTTTT. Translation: CASSSRLLAGQSGELFF. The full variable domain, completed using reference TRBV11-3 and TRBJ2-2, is EAGVVQSPRYKIIEKKQPVAFWCNPISGHNTLYWYLQNLGQGPELLIRYENEEAVDDSQLPKDRFSAERLKGVDSTLKIQPAELGDSAVYLCASSSRLLAGQSGELFFGEGSRLTVL.

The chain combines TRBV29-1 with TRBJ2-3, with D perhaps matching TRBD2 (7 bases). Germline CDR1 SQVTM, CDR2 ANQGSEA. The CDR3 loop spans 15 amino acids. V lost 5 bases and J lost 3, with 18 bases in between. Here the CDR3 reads CSVRGEGHGTDTQYF. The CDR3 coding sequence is TGCAGCGTTCGAGGGGAGGGACATGGGACAGATACGCAGTATTTT.